Below, one T cell receptor beta chain is given with its context. The target antigen is unknown. This record belongs to a study of Ad26.COV2.S vaccination and SARS-CoV-2 variants. Study details: Ad26.COV2.S was injected intramuscularly once or twice, 56 days apart. Whole-study results and caveats: Vaccine and placebo recipients had similar non-spike TCR breadth. Spike-specific TCR breadth was greater after Ad26.COV2.S than placebo.

Clones were read by immunoSEQ multiplex PCR, and TCRdb kept only the in-frame ones, dropping some. The sample consists of hundreds of thousands of clones, 89% of them appearing once. The sample's treatment: about 20 received Ad26.COV2.S at low or high dose, single or two shots; five or six received placebo; per-sample allocation not given. Repertoires come from day 63 after the first vaccine or placebo injection. Boston supplied an adult donor aged 18-55 years. This TCR was recovered from a person aged 18-65 years who received the Ad26.COV2.S COVID-19 vaccine or a placebo. The sequencing here drew on peripheral blood, taken in a trial of Ad26.COV2.S vaccine versus placebo.

CDR3 in amino acids: CASSAPRNTGELFF. CDR3 bases: TGTGCCAGCAGCGCCCCGAGGAACACCGGGGAGCTGTTTTTT. The genes are TRBV9 and TRBJ2-2, with unresolved D. V lost 3 bases and J lost 1, with 7 bases in between. The CDR3 is 14 amino acids. Germline V gene lookup returns CDR1 SGDLS and CDR2 YYNGEE.